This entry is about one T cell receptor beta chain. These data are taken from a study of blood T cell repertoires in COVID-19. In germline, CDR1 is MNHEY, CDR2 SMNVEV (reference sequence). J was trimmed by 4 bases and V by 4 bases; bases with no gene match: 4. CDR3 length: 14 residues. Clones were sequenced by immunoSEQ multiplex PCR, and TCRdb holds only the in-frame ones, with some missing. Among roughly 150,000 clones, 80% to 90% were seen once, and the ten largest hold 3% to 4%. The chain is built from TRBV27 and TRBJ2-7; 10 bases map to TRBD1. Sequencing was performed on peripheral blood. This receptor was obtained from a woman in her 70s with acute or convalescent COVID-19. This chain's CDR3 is CASSYRDRGYEQYF. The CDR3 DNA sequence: TGTGCCAGCAGTTACCGGGACAGGGGTTACGAGCAGTACTTC.